A selection of T cell receptor beta chains follows, all from one sample in a study of beta chain features in type 1 diabetes. Sequenced by immunoSEQ multiplex PCR; TCRdb stores in-frame clones only, minus some. Of roughly 180,000 clones in the sample, roughly 7.1% were seen once. The material sequenced was central memory CD4+ T cells from blood. These TCRs come from a woman in her forties with type 1 diabetes. Each CDR3 is given with its conserved first and last residue. The D gene is left open where the match is weak. Clone sizes are given selectively: once, few, many, or a class where the clone is expanded.

v_call: TRBV5-4; clone_size: few; d_call: NA; j_call: TRBJ2-7; cdr3_nt: TGTGCCAGCAGCCCAGGGTTCGGGTACGAGCAGTACTTC; cdr3_aa: CASSPGFGYEQYF
v_call: TRBV19; clone_size: few; d_call: NA; j_call: TRBJ2-3; cdr3_nt: TGTGCCAGTAGGCAGGGCCAAGGGGGAGATACGCAGTATTTT; cdr3_aa: CASRQGQGGDTQYF
v_call: TRBV9; clone_size: few; d_call: TRBD1; j_call: TRBJ2-3; cdr3_nt: TGTGCCAGCAGCGTACCCCGGACAGGGATAGGCTTGGGGTCTCTAGCAGATACGCAGTATTTT; cdr3_aa: CASSVPRTGIGLGSLADTQYF
v_call: TRBV7-2; clone_size: NA; d_call: NA; j_call: TRBJ2-2; cdr3_nt: TGTGCCAGCAGCCCCCACATGGGAGCGAACACCGGGGAGCTGTTTTTT; cdr3_aa: CASSPHMGANTGELFF
v_call: TRBV2; clone_size: NA; d_call: TRBD1; j_call: TRBJ2-7; cdr3_nt: TGTGCCAGCACGCCCGCAGGGGGTATCTACGAGCAGTACTTC; cdr3_aa: CASTPAGGIYEQYF
v_call: TRBV7-2; clone_size: few; d_call: NA; j_call: TRBJ2-5; cdr3_nt: TGTGCCAGCAGCCGGACAGTGGATGAGACCCAGTACTTC; cdr3_aa: CASSRTVDETQYF
v_call: TRBV6-6; clone_size: few; d_call: NA; j_call: TRBJ2-7; cdr3_nt: TGTGCCAGCAGTTCCTCGTGGGACACCTACGAGCAGTACTTC; cdr3_aa: CASSSSWDTYEQYF
v_call: TRBV11-1; clone_size: NA; d_call: NA; j_call: TRBJ1-1; cdr3_nt: TGTGCCAGCAGCACCCAGGGGACTGAAGCTTTCTTT; cdr3_aa: CASSTQGTEAFF
v_call: TRBV30; clone_size: NA; d_call: NA; j_call: TRBJ1-2; cdr3_nt: TGTGCCTGGAGTGGACAGGAAAACTATGGCTACACCTTC; cdr3_aa: CAWSGQENYGYTF
v_call: TRBV27; clone_size: NA; d_call: NA; j_call: TRBJ2-7; cdr3_nt: TGTGCCAGCAGTTTATCGAGTGGCGGGCGGAGGGGCGAGCAGTACTTC; cdr3_aa: CASSLSSGGRRGEQYF
v_call: TRBV27; clone_size: NA; d_call: NA; j_call: TRBJ1-5; cdr3_nt: TGTGCCAGCAGTCCATCCTCGGGGAATCAGCCCCAGCATTTT; cdr3_aa: CASSPSSGNQPQHF
v_call: TRBV10-3; clone_size: few; d_call: TRBD1; j_call: TRBJ2-6; cdr3_nt: TGTGCCATCAGTGCCGGGACAGGGGGTGCTGGGGCCAACGTCCTGACTTTC; cdr3_aa: CAISAGTGGAGANVLTF
v_call: TRBV11-3; clone_size: NA; d_call: NA; j_call: TRBJ2-2; cdr3_nt: TGTGCCAGCAGGGTTCAGGCGAACACCGGGGAGCTGTTTTTT; cdr3_aa: CASRVQANTGELFF
v_call: TRBV29-1; clone_size: few; d_call: TRBD1; j_call: TRBJ1-2; cdr3_nt: TGCAGCGTTGATAAGGGGGCTAGCTATGGCTACACCTTC; cdr3_aa: CSVDKGASYGYTF
v_call: TRBV4-2; clone_size: NA; d_call: NA; j_call: TRBJ1-4; cdr3_nt: TGTGCCAGCAGCCAAGATGGGCCAGGGAAAGAAAAACTGTTTTTT; cdr3_aa: CASSQDGPGKEKLFF
v_call: TRBV7-3; clone_size: few; d_call: TRBD2; j_call: TRBJ2-1; cdr3_nt: TGTGCCAGCAGCTTAGGGCTAGCGGTCAATGAGCAGTTCTTC; cdr3_aa: CASSLGLAVNEQFF
v_call: TRBV6-7; clone_size: NA; d_call: NA; j_call: TRBJ1-1; cdr3_nt: TGTGCCAGTTACAGGGCGAAGAACACTGAAGCTTTCTTT; cdr3_aa: CASYRAKNTEAFF